The 9 T cell receptor beta chains below all came from one sample that was sequenced in a study of blood T cell repertoires in COVID-19. The table came from immunoSEQ multiplex PCR; TCRdb's copy has only in-frame clones and leaves some out. This sample has almost 200,000 clones, with around 85% found just once. The source material was peripheral blood. These receptors were collected from a woman between 70 and 85 years old with acute or convalescent COVID-19.

This chain links TRBV15 with TRBJ1-3, with D perhaps matching TRBD1 (6 bases). Trimming removed 0 bases from V and 0 bases from J, with 12 bases in between. The CDR3 extends over 17 amino acids. In germline, CDR1 is LNHNV, CDR2 YYDKDF (reference sequence). The CDR3 loop reads CATSRDLTGNSGNTIYF. The DNA of the CDR3 is TGTGCCACCAGCAGAGACCTTACAGGGAACTCTGGAAACACCATATATTTT. Full variable domain (outside the CDR3, taken from reference TRBV15 and TRBJ1-3): DAMVIQNPRYQVTQFGKPVTLSCSQTLNHNVMYWYQQKSSQAPKLLFHYYDKDFNNEADTPDNFQSRRPNTSFCFLDIRSPGLGDTAMYLCATSRDLTGNSGNTIYFGEGSWLTVV.

This rearrangement joins TRBV7-8 to TRBJ2-1, with 12 bases matching TRBD2. The V and J ends lost 5 bases and 9 bases, in that order; junction bases with no gene match: 8. The CDR3 loop spans 15 amino acids. Germline assignment: CDR1 SGHVS and CDR2 FQNEAQ. CDR3 bases: TGTGCCAGCAGCGGCCTGACTAGCGGGAGTGGTGAGCAGTTCTTC. This translates into CASSGLTSGSGEQFF.

The chain employs TRBV5-8 and TRBJ2-3; D possibly corresponds to TRBD1 (6 bases). The germline CDR1 and CDR2 sequences are SGHTS and YDEGEE. The CDR3 is made up of 18 amino acids. Between the trimmed V and J ends, which lost 0 bases and 2 bases, there was a span of 19 bases. CDR3 DNA sequence: TGTGCCAGCAGCTTGGGTGCAGGGGACCTTACCCCCACAGATACGCAGTATTTT. Amino acid sequence: CASSLGAGDLTPTDTQYF.

This clone was observed a handful of times. The chain combines TRBV12-3 or TRBV12-4 with TRBJ1-2; D gene uncertain. CDR3 length equals 13 residues. Trimming took off 1 base at V and 5 bases at J, with 8 bases between the two ends. In DNA form, the CDR3 reads TGTGCCAGCAGTTTAGGGCGGTTTTATGGCTACACCTTC. This gives the protein CASSLGRFYGYTF.

J is TRBJ1-1 and V is TRBV6-1, with D possibly being TRBD1 (6 bases). The CDR3 runs to 11 residues. The V gene lost 3 bases and the J gene lost 11 bases, with 10 bases spanning the gap. Germline CDR1 and CDR2: MNHNS and SASEGT. This chain's CDR3 is CASSETGLAFF. The CDR3 DNA reads as TGTGCCAGCAGTGAGACAGGTTTGGCTTTCTTT.

This clone has only a few counts. V and J are TRBV5-4 and TRBJ1-2; tentative D call: TRBD1 (5 bases). The CDR3 spans 14 residues. Germline V gives CDR1 SGHNT, CDR2 YYREEE (reference sequence). Trimming shortened V by 5 bases and J by 4 bases, and 15 bases separated the two germline ends. The CDR3 is CASRTTESPYGYTF. The CDR3, as DNA: TGTGCCAGCAGAACGACAGAGAGCCCCTATGGCTACACCTTC.

The rearrangement uses TRBV7-3 and TRBJ1-1, with D uncertain. Germline CDR1 SGHTA, CDR2 FQGTGA. The V gene lost 6 bases and the J gene lost 5 bases, with 13 bases spanning the gap. This CDR3 region has 13 residues. The CDR3 loop is CASSSKGGTEAFF. CDR3 in DNA: TGTGCCAGCAGTTCAAAGGGAGGGACTGAAGCTTTCTTT.

The genes are TRBV7-6 and TRBJ2-3; 14 positions agree with TRBD2. Germline CDR1 reads SGHVS; CDR2 reads FNYEAQ. The CDR3 totals 17 residues. With V trimmed by 5 bases and J by 4 bases, 8 bases remained unmatched. The CDR3: CASSQRTSGGTADTQYF. The CDR3 nucleotides read TGTGCCAGCAGCCAGCGGACTAGCGGGGGGACGGCAGATACGCAGTATTTT.

Written as DNA, the CDR3 is TGTGCCACCAGAGGGACAGGGATCAATCAGCCCCAGCATTTT. Translated: CATRGTGINQPQHF. This rearrangement joins TRBV24-1 to TRBJ1-5, with 9 bases that match TRBD1. CDR1 is KGHDR and CDR2 is SFDVKD in the germline V gene. The CDR3 runs to 14 residues. The ends lost 7 bases at V and 3 bases at J; junction bases unmatched: 3.